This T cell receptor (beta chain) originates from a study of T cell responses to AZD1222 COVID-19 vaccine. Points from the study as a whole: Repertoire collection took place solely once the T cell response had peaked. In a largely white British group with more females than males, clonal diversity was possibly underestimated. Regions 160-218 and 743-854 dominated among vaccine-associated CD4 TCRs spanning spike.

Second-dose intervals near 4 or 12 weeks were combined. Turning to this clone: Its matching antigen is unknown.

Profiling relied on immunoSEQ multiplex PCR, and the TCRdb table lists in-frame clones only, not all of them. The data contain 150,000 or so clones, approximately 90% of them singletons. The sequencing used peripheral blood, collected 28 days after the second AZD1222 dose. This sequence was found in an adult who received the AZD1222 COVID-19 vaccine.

The CDR3: CASNPSGGFVYEQFF. Written as DNA, the CDR3 is TGTGCCAGCAACCCGTCGGGAGGCTTTGTTTATGAGCAGTTCTTC. The V gene is TRBV27, the J gene TRBJ2-1; 7 nucleotides line up with TRBD2. Germline lookup yields CDR1 MNHEY and CDR2 SMNVEV (reference sequence). This CDR3 is built from 15 residues. V lost 7 bases to trimming and J lost 8 bases; unmatched junction nucleotides: 14.